This is a list of T cell receptor beta chains from one sample in a study of T cells in Graves' hyperthyroidism and ophthalmopathy. TCRdb ran MiXCR on the multiplex PCR reads and lists one entry per CDR3 protein. The sample shows about 640,000 distinct CDR3 sequences, about 14% of them seen only once. Specimen: blood. Receptors were obtained from a woman aged 45 to 65 with Graves' ophthalmopathy. Each CDR3 is given with its conserved first and last residue. The D gene is left open where the match is weak. Clone size is not always given. Where it is, it says once, few, many or a class for expanded clones.

CDR3: CAWEPAQGGGYTF
DNA: TGTGCCTGGGAGCCAGCACAGGGAGGTGGCTACACCTTC
D: NA
size: few
J: TRBJ1-2
V: TRBV30

CDR3: CASSLSFGGATDTQYF
DNA: TGTGCCAGCAGCTTAAGCTTTGGGGGGGCTACAGATACGCAGTATTTT
D: NA
size: many
J: TRBJ2-3
V: TRBV7-3

CDR3: CASSPGQRYTEAFF
DNA: TGTGCCAGTAGTCCGGGACAGCGCTACACTGAAGCTTTCTTT
D: TRBD1
size: few
J: TRBJ1-1
V: TRBV19

CDR3: CASSDPRGRFDGYTF
DNA: TGTGCCAGCAGCGACCCCCGGGGACGCTTTGACGGCTACACCTTC
D: NA
size: few
J: TRBJ1-2
V: TRBV6-1

CDR3: CSARDFLQVGDSNQPQHF
DNA: TGCAGTGCTAGAGATTTCCTCCAGGTAGGGGATAGCAATCAGCCCCAGCATTTT
D: NA
size: few
J: TRBJ1-5
V: TRBV20-1

CDR3: CASSLSKETGIMNTEAFF
DNA: TGTGCCAGCAGTTTATCAAAGGAGACAGGAATCATGAACACTGAAGCTTTCTTT
D: NA
size: NA
J: TRBJ1-1
V: TRBV27

CDR3: CASSLGGQGRNTIYF
DNA: TGTGCCAGCAGCTTAGGAGGACAGGGCCGAAACACCATATATTTT
D: TRBD1
size: many
J: TRBJ1-3
V: TRBV7-2

CDR3: CASSVGSQPARQFF
DNA: TGTGCCAGCAGCGTAGGTTCGCAGCCTGCGCGGCAGTTCTTC
D: NA
size: few
J: TRBJ2-1
V: TRBV9

CDR3: CASSLQGSSGANVLTF
DNA: TGTGCCAGCAGCTTACAGGGTTCCTCTGGGGCCAACGTCCTGACTTTC
D: NA
size: NA
J: TRBJ2-6
V: TRBV7-2

CDR3: CASSPHLRQETQYF
DNA: TGCGCCAGCAGCCCCCACTTACGACAAGAGACCCAGTACTTC
D: NA
size: few
J: TRBJ2-5
V: TRBV4-1

CDR3: CASRTLGTQTYEQYF
DNA: TGTGCCAGCAGAACACTCGGGACCCAAACCTACGAGCAGTACTTC
D: NA
size: NA
J: TRBJ2-7
V: TRBV6-1

CDR3: CASSPLADKETQYF
DNA: TGTGCCAGCTCACCACTAGCGGATAAAGAGACCCAGTACTTC
D: NA
size: many
J: TRBJ2-5
V: TRBV18

CDR3: CASSLNPPYEQYF
DNA: TGTGCCAGCAGTTTAAATCCTCCCTACGAGCAGTACTTC
D: NA
size: many
J: TRBJ2-7
V: TRBV28

CDR3: CASTGLGTGELFF
DNA: TGTGCCAGCACTGGACTGGGCACCGGGGAGCTGTTTTTT
D: NA
size: many
J: TRBJ2-2
V: TRBV3-1

CDR3: CAIRDVYNEQFF
DNA: TGTGCCATCAGGGACGTCTACAATGAGCAGTTCTTC
D: NA
size: NA
J: TRBJ2-1
V: TRBV10-3

CDR3: CASSSAGDTQYF
DNA: TGTGCCAGCAGCTCAGCGGGAGATACGCAGTATTTT
D: NA
size: many
J: TRBJ2-3
V: TRBV7-2

CDR3: CATKTGPTSGSLTDTQYF
DNA: TGTGCCACCAAGACAGGGCCGACTAGCGGGAGTCTCACAGATACGCAGTATTTT
D: TRBD2
size: many
J: TRBJ2-3
V: TRBV2

CDR3: CASSLLDNSYEQYF
DNA: TGTGCCAGCAGTTTATTGGACAACTCCTACGAGCAGTACTTC
D: NA
size: NA
J: TRBJ2-7
V: TRBV28

CDR3: CASSDQVGGERVF
DNA: TGTGCCAGCAGCGATCAAGTCGGGGGAGAAAGGGTCTTC
D: NA
size: few
J: TRBJ2-1
V: TRBV7-2

CDR3: CASSQAGTEAFF
DNA: TGTGCCAGCAGCCAAGCGGGCACTGAAGCTTTCTTT
D: NA
size: many
J: TRBJ1-1
V: TRBV3-1

CDR3: CASNIAGPWETQYF
DNA: TGTGCCAGCAATATAGCGGGACCCTGGGAGACCCAGTACTTC
D: TRBD2
size: many
J: TRBJ2-5
V: TRBV6-1

CDR3: CASSDGEVTYEQYF
DNA: TGTGCCAGCAGTGACGGAGAGGTTACCTACGAGCAGTACTTC
D: NA
size: many
J: TRBJ2-7
V: TRBV6-1

CDR3: CASSLQGTGGADEQFF
DNA: TGTGCCAGCAGCTTACAGGGGACAGGGGGCGCGGATGAGCAGTTCTTC
D: TRBD1
size: many
J: TRBJ2-1
V: TRBV7-3

CDR3: CASQAHLDRDFPEAFF
DNA: TGCGCCAGCCAAGCACATCTCGACAGGGATTTTCCTGAAGCTTTCTTT
D: TRBD1
size: NA
J: TRBJ1-1
V: TRBV10-2

CDR3: CASSLSAIYEQYF
DNA: TGCGCCAGCAGCTTGTCAGCTATCTACGAGCAGTACTTC
D: NA
size: few
J: TRBJ2-7
V: TRBV5-1

CDR3: CASSELAGVIPGELFF
DNA: TGTGCCAGCAGCGAACTAGCGGGAGTTATCCCCGGGGAGCTGTTTTTT
D: TRBD2
size: NA
J: TRBJ2-2
V: TRBV11-3

CDR3: CASSATPLAGALQETQYF
DNA: TGTGCCAGCAGTGCCACTCCACTAGCGGGAGCATTACAAGAGACCCAGTACTTC
D: TRBD2
size: many
J: TRBJ2-5
V: TRBV28

CDR3: CASSVGVVGGWGGRPTHDTQYF
DNA: TGTGCCAGCAGCGTAGGCGTTGTGGGCGGGTGGGGCGGCAGACCTACACACGATACGCAGTATTTT
D: NA
size: NA
J: TRBJ2-3
V: TRBV9

CDR3: CASSHLDRVLEQFF
DNA: TGTGCCAGCAGCCATCTGGACAGGGTGCTTGAGCAGTTCTTC
D: TRBD1
size: few
J: TRBJ2-1
V: TRBV27

CDR3: CASTRTSGFYEQYF
DNA: TGTGCCAGTACAAGGACTAGCGGGTTTTACGAGCAGTACTTC
D: TRBD2
size: many
J: TRBJ2-7
V: TRBV28

CDR3: CASSSDRGRQETQYF
DNA: TGTGCCAGCAGTTCGGACAGGGGGAGGCAAGAGACCCAGTACTTC
D: TRBD1
size: many
J: TRBJ2-5
V: TRBV11-2

CDR3: CSVVRQGVNTEAFF
DNA: TGCAGCGTTGTTAGGCAGGGGGTTAACACTGAAGCTTTCTTT
D: TRBD1
size: many
J: TRBJ1-1
V: TRBV29-1

CDR3: CASSLQTIYEQYF
DNA: TGTGCCAGCAGTCTTCAAACGATCTACGAGCAGTACTTC
D: NA
size: many
J: TRBJ2-7
V: TRBV2

CDR3: CASSYTVLAGGDTDTQYF
DNA: TGTGCCAGCAGTTACACCGTACTAGCGGGAGGAGATACAGATACGCAGTATTTT
D: TRBD2
size: few
J: TRBJ2-3
V: TRBV6-2/TRBV6-3

CDR3: CSAREPGGSGANVLTF
DNA: TGCAGTGCTAGAGAACCAGGGGGCTCTGGGGCCAACGTCCTGACTTTC
D: TRBD1
size: NA
J: TRBJ2-6
V: TRBV20-1

CDR3: CASSHGGAFAEAFF
DNA: TGCGCCAGCAGCCATGGGGGGGCTTTTGCTGAAGCTTTCTTT
D: NA
size: few
J: TRBJ1-1
V: TRBV4-1

CDR3: CASSIDGSTDTQYF
DNA: TGTGCCAGTAGTATAGACGGGAGCACAGATACGCAGTATTTT
D: NA
size: few
J: TRBJ2-3
V: TRBV19

CDR3: CASSEVTGSSTGTQYF
DNA: TGTGCCAGCAGTGAAGTAACGGGGTCTAGCACAGGTACGCAGTATTTT
D: NA
size: NA
J: TRBJ2-3
V: TRBV6-1

CDR3: CASSLLAGYDNEQFF
DNA: TGTGCCAGCAGCCTACTAGCGGGATACGACAATGAGCAGTTCTTC
D: TRBD2
size: many
J: TRBJ2-1
V: TRBV6-2/TRBV6-3

CDR3: CASSLTPGLTGELFF
DNA: TGTGCCAGCAGCTTAACTCCAGGCTTAACCGGGGAGCTGTTTTTT
D: NA
size: NA
J: TRBJ2-2
V: TRBV7-3

CDR3: CAWSVHLAGVIVGTDTQYF
DNA: TGTGCCTGGAGTGTCCACCTAGCGGGAGTAATCGTCGGCACAGATACGCAGTATTTT
D: TRBD2
size: NA
J: TRBJ2-3
V: TRBV30

CDR3: CASSEDRRNTEAFF
DNA: TGTGCCAGCAGCGAGGACAGAAGGAACACTGAAGCTTTCTTT
D: NA
size: many
J: TRBJ1-1
V: TRBV11-2

CDR3: CAWGGIGQGMNTEAFF
DNA: TGTGCCTGGGGAGGTATTGGTCAGGGGATGAACACTGAAGCTTTCTTT
D: NA
size: many
J: TRBJ1-1
V: TRBV30

CDR3: CASSLAGGPIGTQYF
DNA: TGTGCCAGCAGTTTAGCGGGAGGGCCCATCGGGACCCAGTACTTC
D: TRBD2
size: many
J: TRBJ2-5
V: TRBV28

CDR3: CASSPQGNSYNEQFF
DNA: TGTGCCAGCAGTCCACAGGGGAACTCCTACAATGAGCAGTTCTTC
D: TRBD1
size: many
J: TRBJ2-1
V: TRBV28

CDR3: CASSLLGSSLPNEQFF
DNA: TGTGCCAGCAGCTTGTTGGGGTCCTCCCTACCCAATGAGCAGTTCTTC
D: NA
size: NA
J: TRBJ2-1
V: TRBV5-5

CDR3: CASSTTSGLSTDTQYF
DNA: TGTGCCAGTAGTACCACTAGCGGACTAAGCACAGATACGCAGTATTTT
D: TRBD2
size: NA
J: TRBJ2-3
V: TRBV19

CDR3: CSVRLSGYEQYF
DNA: TGCAGCGTTCGACTGTCTGGCTACGAGCAGTACTTC
D: NA
size: NA
J: TRBJ2-7
V: TRBV29-1

CDR3: CASSAGQSEAFF
DNA: TGTGCCAGTAGTGCGGGACAGAGTGAAGCTTTCTTT
D: TRBD1
size: few
J: TRBJ1-1
V: TRBV19

CDR3: CASSLDQQALGRGANVLTF
DNA: TGTGCCAGCAGCTTAGATCAACAGGCTCTAGGAAGAGGGGCCAACGTCCTGACTTTC
D: NA
size: many
J: TRBJ2-6
V: TRBV11-2

CDR3: CASSLDGSNTEAFF
DNA: TGCGCCAGCAGCTTGGATGGCAGCAACACTGAAGCTTTCTTT
D: NA
size: few
J: TRBJ1-1
V: TRBV5-1

CDR3: CSVRLAGLGETQYF
DNA: TGCAGTGTAAGACTAGCGGGACTGGGAGAGACCCAGTACTTC
D: TRBD2
size: many
J: TRBJ2-5
V: TRBV20-1

CDR3: CASSLEHSGNTIYF
DNA: TGCGCCAGCAGCTTGGAACACTCTGGAAACACCATATATTTT
D: NA
size: once
J: TRBJ1-3
V: TRBV5-1

CDR3: CASSPTGTRTPIAYNEQFF
DNA: TGTGCCAGCAGCCCTACCGGGACTAGGACTCCTATCGCCTACAATGAGCAGTTCTTC
D: TRBD2
size: once
J: TRBJ2-1
V: TRBV7-3